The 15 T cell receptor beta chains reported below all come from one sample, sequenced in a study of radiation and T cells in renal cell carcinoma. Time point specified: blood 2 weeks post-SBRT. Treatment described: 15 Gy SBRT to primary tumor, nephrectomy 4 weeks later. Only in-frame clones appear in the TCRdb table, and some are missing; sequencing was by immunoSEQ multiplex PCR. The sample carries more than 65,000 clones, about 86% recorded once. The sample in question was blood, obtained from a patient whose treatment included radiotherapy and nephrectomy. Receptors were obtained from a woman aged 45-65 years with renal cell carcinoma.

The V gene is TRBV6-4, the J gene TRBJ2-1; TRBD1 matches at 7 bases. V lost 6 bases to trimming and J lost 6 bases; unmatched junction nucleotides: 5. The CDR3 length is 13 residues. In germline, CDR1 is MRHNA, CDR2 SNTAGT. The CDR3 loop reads CASRPSGGNEQFF. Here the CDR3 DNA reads TGTGCCAGCAGGCCTTCAGGGGGCAATGAGCAGTTCTTC.

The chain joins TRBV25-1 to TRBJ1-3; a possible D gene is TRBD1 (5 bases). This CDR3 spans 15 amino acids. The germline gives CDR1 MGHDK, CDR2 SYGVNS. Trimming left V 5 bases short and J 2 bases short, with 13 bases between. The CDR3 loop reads CASSQGAVTGNTIYF. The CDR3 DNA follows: TGTGCCAGCAGTCAAGGGGCAGTCACTGGAAACACCATATATTTT.

The CDR3 reads CASSVVGGGLGIGNTIYF. DNA of the CDR3: TGTGCCAGCAGCGTAGTGGGGGGCGGCCTAGGAATTGGAAACACCATATATTTT. V usage is TRBV9 and J usage is TRBJ1-3; possibly TRBD1 for D (6 bases). Germline CDR1 reads SGDLS; CDR2 reads YYNGEE. CDR3 length: 18 residues. V was cut by 0 bases and J by 3 bases, with 19 bases left in between.

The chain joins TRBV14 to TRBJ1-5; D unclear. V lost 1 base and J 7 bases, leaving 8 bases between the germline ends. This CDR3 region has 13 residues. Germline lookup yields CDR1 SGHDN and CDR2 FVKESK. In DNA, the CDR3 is TGTGCCAGCAGCCAAGTCGCAGGCCAGCCCCAGCATTTT. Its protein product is CASSQVAGQPQHF.

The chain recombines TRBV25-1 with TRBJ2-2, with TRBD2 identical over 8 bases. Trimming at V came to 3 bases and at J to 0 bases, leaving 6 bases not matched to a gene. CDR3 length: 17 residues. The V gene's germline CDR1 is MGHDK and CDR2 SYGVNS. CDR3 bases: TGTGCCAGCAGTGATGCTAGCGGGTCCGCGAACACCGGGGAGCTGTTTTTT. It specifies CASSDASGSANTGELFF.

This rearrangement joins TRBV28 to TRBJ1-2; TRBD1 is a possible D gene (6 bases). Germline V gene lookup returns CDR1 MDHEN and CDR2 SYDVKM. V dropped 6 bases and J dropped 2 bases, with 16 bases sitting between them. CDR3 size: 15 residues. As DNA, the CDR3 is TGTGCCAGCAGCTTCCCCCCCGGACAGAACTATGGCTACACCTTC. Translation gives CASSFPPGQNYGYTF.

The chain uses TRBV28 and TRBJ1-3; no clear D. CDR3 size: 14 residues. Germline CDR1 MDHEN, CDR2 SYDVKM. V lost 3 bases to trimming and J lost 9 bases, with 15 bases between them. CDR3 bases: TGTGCCAGCAGTTTTGATGCACTTTCGGCCACCATATATTTT. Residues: CASSFDALSATIYF.

CDR3 protein: CASSLGSLNEQFF. CDR3 nucleotides: TGTGCCAGCAGCTTAGGGTCCCTCAATGAGCAGTTCTTC. This chain joins TRBV11-3 and TRBJ2-1; no firm D call. CDR1 and CDR2 from the germline V gene are SGHNT and YENEEA. Deletions cut 1 base from V and 6 bases from J, with 7 bases between. This CDR3 is built from 13 residues.

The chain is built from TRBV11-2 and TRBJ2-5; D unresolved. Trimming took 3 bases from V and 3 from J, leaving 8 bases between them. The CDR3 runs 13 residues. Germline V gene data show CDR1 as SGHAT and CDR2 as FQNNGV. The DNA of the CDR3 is TGTGCCAGCAGCTTCTCACTGGAAGAGACCCAGTACTTC. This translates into CASSFSLEETQYF.

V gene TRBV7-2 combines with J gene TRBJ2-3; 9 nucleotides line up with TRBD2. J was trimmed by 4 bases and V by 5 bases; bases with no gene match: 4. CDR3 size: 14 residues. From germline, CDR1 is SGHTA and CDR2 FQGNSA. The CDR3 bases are TGTGCCAGCAGCATCGGCGGGGGGGCAGATACGCAGTATTTT. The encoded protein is CASSIGGGADTQYF. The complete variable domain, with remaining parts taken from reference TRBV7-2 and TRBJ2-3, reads GAGVSQSPSNKVTEKGKDVELRCDPISGHTALYWYRQSLGQGLEFLIYFQGNSAPDKSGLPSDRFSAERTGGSVSTLTIQRTQQEDSAVYLCASSIGGGADTQYFGPGTRLTVL.

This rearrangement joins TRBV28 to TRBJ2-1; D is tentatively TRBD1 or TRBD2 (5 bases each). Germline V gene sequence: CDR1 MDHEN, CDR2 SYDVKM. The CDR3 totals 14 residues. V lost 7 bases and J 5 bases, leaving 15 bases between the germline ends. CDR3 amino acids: CASNEGIKDNEQFF. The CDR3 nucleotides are TGTGCCAGCAATGAGGGGATCAAGGACAATGAGCAGTTCTTC. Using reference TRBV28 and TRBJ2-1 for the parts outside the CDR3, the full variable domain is DVKVTQSSRYLVKRTGEKVFLECVQDMDHENMFWYRQDPGLGLRLIYFSYDVKMKEKGDIPEGYSVSREKKERFSLILESASTNQTSMYLCASNEGIKDNEQFFGPGTRLTVL.

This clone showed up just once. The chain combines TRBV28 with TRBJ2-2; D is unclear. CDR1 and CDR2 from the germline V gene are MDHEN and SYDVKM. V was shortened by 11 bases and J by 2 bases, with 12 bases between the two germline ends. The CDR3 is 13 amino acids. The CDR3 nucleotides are TGTGCCTCAATCAGCGCCAACACCGGGGAGCTGTTTTTT. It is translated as CASISANTGELFF.

CDR3 in DNA: TGTGCCAGCAGCTTCGGACTAGTCGCCGGGGAGCTGTTTTTT. It codes for CASSFGLVAGELFF. The rearrangement links TRBV7-2 to TRBJ2-2, with TRBD2 matching over 7 bases. CDR1 is SGHTA and CDR2 is FQGNSA in the germline V gene. V dropped 3 bases and J dropped 6; count of bases not matched to a gene: 4. The CDR3 spans 14 residues.

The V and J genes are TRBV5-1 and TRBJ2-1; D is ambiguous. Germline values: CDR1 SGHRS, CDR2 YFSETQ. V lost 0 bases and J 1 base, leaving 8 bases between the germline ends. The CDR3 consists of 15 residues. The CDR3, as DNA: TGCGCCAGCAGCTTGGGTGCAGCTTCCTACAATGAGCAGTTCTTC. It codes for CASSLGAASYNEQFF.

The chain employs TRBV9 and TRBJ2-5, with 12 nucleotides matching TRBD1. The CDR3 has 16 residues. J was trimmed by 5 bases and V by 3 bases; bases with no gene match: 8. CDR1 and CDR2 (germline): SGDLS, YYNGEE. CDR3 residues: CASSEGDRGLRETQYF. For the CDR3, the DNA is TGTGCCAGCAGCGAGGGGGACAGGGGGCTGCGTGAGACCCAGTACTTC. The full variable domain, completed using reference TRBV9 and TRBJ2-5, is DSGVTQTPKHLITATGQRVTLRCSPRSGDLSVYWYQQSLDQGLQFLIQYYNGEERAKGNILERFSAQQFPDLHSELNLSSLELGDSALYFCASSEGDRGLRETQYFGPGTRLLVL.